These T cell receptor beta chains were read from a single sample in a study of OX40 agonist ivuxolimab in advanced cancers. Libraries were prepared by immunoSEQ multiplex PCR; TCRdb keeps only in-frame clonotypes and omits some of them. The table has 15,000 to 20,000 clones, 80% to 85% seen once. This sample comprised CD4+ or CD8+ T cells sorted from blood, obtained in a trial of the OX40 agonist ivuxolimab. All receptors derive from an adult with an advanced solid tumor such as melanoma, head and neck, liver or kidney cancer. The CDR3 runs from the conserved cysteine through the conserved F or W. The order of the fields is V gene, D gene, J gene, CDR3 protein. A D gene is named only where the DNA matches it firmly.

v_gene: TRBV12-5
d_gene: -
j_gene: TRBJ2-7
CDR3aa: CASVNQGNEQYF

v_gene: TRBV9
d_gene: -
j_gene: TRBJ2-3
CDR3aa: CASSVGVGITDTQYF

v_gene: TRBV19
d_gene: TRBD1
j_gene: TRBJ1-1
CDR3aa: CASGSGGVTEAFF

v_gene: TRBV7-2
d_gene: -
j_gene: TRBJ2-7
CDR3aa: CASSLAGPRDTSYEQYF

v_gene: TRBV28
d_gene: -
j_gene: TRBJ1-1
CDR3aa: CASSGQEARNTEAFF

v_gene: TRBV27
d_gene: -
j_gene: TRBJ1-6
CDR3aa: CASSPGLPNSPLHF

v_gene: TRBV28
d_gene: TRBD1
j_gene: TRBJ1-4
CDR3aa: CASSLRTGDNEKLFF

v_gene: TRBV5-1
d_gene: -
j_gene: TRBJ1-4
CDR3aa: CASSLIWGATNEKLFF

v_gene: TRBV6-5
d_gene: -
j_gene: TRBJ2-1
CDR3aa: CASSYTPSDEQFF

v_gene: TRBV5-5
d_gene: TRBD1
j_gene: TRBJ1-4
CDR3aa: CASSYEQGREKLFF

v_gene: TRBV19
d_gene: -
j_gene: TRBJ1-2
CDR3aa: CASSFSSNYGYTF

v_gene: TRBV30
d_gene: TRBD1
j_gene: TRBJ2-5
CDR3aa: CAWGDRAKETQYF

v_gene: TRBV27
d_gene: -
j_gene: TRBJ2-3
CDR3aa: CASSLSVPDTQYF

v_gene: TRBV11-3
d_gene: -
j_gene: TRBJ2-7
CDR3aa: CASSLVRGHEQYF

v_gene: TRBV11-2
d_gene: TRBD2
j_gene: TRBJ2-1
CDR3aa: CASNPSASGGARYNEQFF

v_gene: TRBV5-6
d_gene: TRBD1
j_gene: TRBJ2-2
CDR3aa: CASSPQRDRGRAGELFF

v_gene: TRBV11-2
d_gene: -
j_gene: TRBJ1-1
CDR3aa: CASSLMEGLNTEAFF

v_gene: TRBV6-6
d_gene: -
j_gene: TRBJ2-7
CDR3aa: CASSPTVDPYEQYF

v_gene: TRBV10-3
d_gene: TRBD2
j_gene: TRBJ2-5
CDR3aa: CAISDSGGGLAETQYF

v_gene: TRBV7-3
d_gene: -
j_gene: TRBJ2-1
CDR3aa: CASSLDPGSEQFF

v_gene: TRBV5-5
d_gene: -
j_gene: TRBJ1-1
CDR3aa: CASTQYRWNTEAFF

v_gene: TRBV29-1
d_gene: -
j_gene: TRBJ1-2
CDR3aa: CSVEALEGYTF

v_gene: TRBV14
d_gene: -
j_gene: TRBJ1-4
CDR3aa: CASSQDPRASNEKLFF

v_gene: TRBV7-9
d_gene: TRBD1
j_gene: TRBJ1-2
CDR3aa: CASSSPGTGLGYTF

v_gene: TRBV5-4
d_gene: -
j_gene: TRBJ1-6
CDR3aa: CASSSPQEYNSPLHF

v_gene: TRBV19
d_gene: -
j_gene: TRBJ1-1
CDR3aa: CASSIGTGFNTEAFF

v_gene: TRBV6-5
d_gene: -
j_gene: TRBJ2-1
CDR3aa: CAVRGDNEQFF

v_gene: TRBV5-6
d_gene: -
j_gene: TRBJ2-7
CDR3aa: CASSFIARGKQYF

v_gene: TRBV15
d_gene: -
j_gene: TRBJ2-5
CDR3aa: CATSRDLFGTAGSETQYF

v_gene: TRBV10-3
d_gene: -
j_gene: TRBJ1-4
CDR3aa: CAISDELTTNEKLFF

v_gene: TRBV27
d_gene: -
j_gene: TRBJ2-2
CDR3aa: CASTQWRGGRTGELFF

v_gene: TRBV30
d_gene: -
j_gene: TRBJ1-2
CDR3aa: CAWYSATGLSKANYGYTF

v_gene: TRBV10-2
d_gene: -
j_gene: TRBJ2-7
CDR3aa: CASSEGGLGEQYF

v_gene: TRBV9
d_gene: -
j_gene: TRBJ2-1
CDR3aa: CASSVGEGVEQFF

v_gene: TRBV7-9
d_gene: -
j_gene: TRBJ1-1
CDR3aa: CASSPITGPRNTEAFF

v_gene: TRBV5-1
d_gene: -
j_gene: TRBJ2-7
CDR3aa: CASSLAVQATYEQYF

v_gene: TRBV10-2
d_gene: -
j_gene: -
CDR3aa: CASSEGGLGEQYF

v_gene: TRBV9
d_gene: -
j_gene: TRBJ2-2
CDR3aa: CASSGGAANTGELFF

v_gene: TRBV13
d_gene: -
j_gene: TRBJ2-7
CDR3aa: CASNSKGGTYEQYF

v_gene: TRBV9
d_gene: -
j_gene: TRBJ1-1
CDR3aa: CASSAQWRGTEAFF

v_gene: TRBV27
d_gene: -
j_gene: TRBJ2-3
CDR3aa: CASRGLAVLQYF

v_gene: TRBV11-1
d_gene: -
j_gene: TRBJ1-4
CDR3aa: CASSLGSRGWLREKLFF

v_gene: TRBV19
d_gene: -
j_gene: TRBJ2-7
CDR3aa: CASSIFGEQYF

v_gene: TRBV4-3
d_gene: TRBD2
j_gene: TRBJ2-7
CDR3aa: CASSQDSGTLGVYEQYF

v_gene: TRBV27
d_gene: -
j_gene: TRBJ1-4
CDR3aa: CASSFFSTNEKLFF

v_gene: TRBV2
d_gene: -
j_gene: TRBJ2-5
CDR3aa: CASSEGTRETQYF

v_gene: TRBV23-1
d_gene: -
j_gene: TRBJ1-2
CDR3aa: CASTQGSGSGLSNYGYTF

v_gene: TRBV5-6
d_gene: TRBD1
j_gene: TRBJ2-1
CDR3aa: CASSQGTGLGIYNEQFF

v_gene: TRBV5-6
d_gene: -
j_gene: TRBJ2-7
CDR3aa: CASSLGAVPSKQYF

v_gene: TRBV19
d_gene: TRBD1
j_gene: TRBJ1-3
CDR3aa: CASSAWTGGAPGNTIYF

v_gene: TRBV27
d_gene: -
j_gene: TRBJ2-5
CDR3aa: CASSWSANPQETQYF

v_gene: TRBV27
d_gene: -
j_gene: TRBJ1-5
CDR3aa: CASSPPRSRGQPQHF

v_gene: TRBV15
d_gene: -
j_gene: TRBJ1-1
CDR3aa: CATSRDRQAVNTEAFF